One and the same sample provided the 26 T cell receptor beta chains below, sequenced in a study of CD8+ T cells in alopecia areata. It was cDNA, reverse transcribed from extracted RNA, that served as the sequencing template. Produced via immunoSEQ multiplex PCR; TCRdb's table is partial and in-frame only. The table shows 100,000 to 150,000 clones, with 49% occurring only once. Sequencing was performed on CD8+ T cells sorted from blood, taken at week 0. All receptors come from a human donor with alopecia areata.

This clone was detected a few times. It is unclear where the CDR3 begins or ends on the DNA, so no DNA is shown, and the CDR3 is as TCRdb lists it. The rearrangement links TRBV2 to TRBJ1-2; TRBD1 was called by the table and not checked on the DNA. Germline-derived CDR1 and CDR2 are SNHLY and FYNNEI. The CDR3 length is 13 residues, termini included. The CDR3 is CASGWGQGTNCTF.

This clone was seen a few times. The gene calls are TRBV5-5 and TRBJ2-7, with TRBD2 matching 7 bases. Germline loops: CDR1 SGHKS, CDR2 YYEKEE (reference sequence). V lost 0 bases and J lost 6; bases outside the gene matches: 3. CDR3 length: 13 residues. CDR3 in DNA: TGTGCCAGCAGCTTGGGGGACTATTCCGAGCAGTACTTC. As protein: CASSLGDYSEQYF.

The V and J genes are TRBV28 and TRBJ2-7; D not certain. The CDR3 spans 15 residues. Looked up from germline, CDR1 is MDHEN and CDR2 is SYDVKM. V gave up 7 bases and J gave up 0 bases, with 16 bases separating them. The CDR3 nucleotides read TGTGCCAGCAAACCCCCCTCTGACATCTCCTACGAGCAGTACTTC. Its translation: CASKPPSDISYEQYF.

V and J are TRBV7-2 and TRBJ2-7; tentatively, D is TRBD2 (6 bases). V lost 1 base, J lost 3 bases, and 10 bases lay in between. The germline V gene encodes CDR1 SGHTA and CDR2 FQGNSA. The CDR3 has 14 residues. As DNA, the CDR3 is TGTGCCAGCAGCTTAGGGGGGGAGTTCTACGAGCAGTACTTC. Protein sequence: CASSLGGEFYEQYF.

The chain employs TRBV5-6 and TRBJ2-1; 9 bases align to TRBD1. The CDR3 extends over 15 amino acids. V was clipped by 3 bases and J by 7 bases; unmatched bases: 8. Germline V gives CDR1 SGHDT, CDR2 YYEEEE. The CDR3: CASSSGGTGTNEQFF. Written as DNA, the CDR3 is TGTGCCAGCAGCTCAGGGGGGACAGGGACAAATGAGCAGTTCTTC.

This clone was picked up a small number of times. The chain recombines TRBV2 with TRBJ2-7; weak D call: TRBD1 (6 bases). The V and J ends lost 4 bases and 6 bases respectively, with 16 bases between them. CDR1 is SNHLY, CDR2 FYNNEI, per germline. The CDR3 is 14 amino acids. This chain's CDR3 is CASSAFGTPREQYF. The CDR3 DNA reads TGTGCCAGCAGTGCCTTCGGGACACCACGCGAGCAGTACTTC.

The V gene is TRBV27, the J gene TRBJ2-2, with D perhaps matching TRBD2 (5 bases). CDR1 and CDR2 (germline): MNHEY, SMNVEV (reference sequence). The CDR3 extends over 16 amino acids. Trimming stripped 6 bases from V and 6 bases from J, with 20 bases between. The DNA for the CDR3 is TGTGCCAGCAGCCTCCGGTCACTAGTTTCTTCCGGGGAGCTGTTTTTT. Its translation is CASSLRSLVSSGELFF.

The J gene is TRBJ2-1, the V gene TRBV29-1, with 8 bases that match TRBD1. After removal of 6 bases from V and 1 base from J, the junction contained 8 bases not matched to a gene. The CDR3 sequence is 15 residues long. Germline CDR1 reads SQVTM; CDR2 reads ANQGSEA. This chain's CDR3 is CSVETGVGSYNEQFF. In nucleotides, the CDR3 is TGCAGCGTGGAGACAGGGGTAGGGTCCTACAATGAGCAGTTCTTC.

The chain links TRBV5-1 to TRBJ1-5; weak D call: TRBD1 (5 bases). The CDR3 has 16 residues. V lost 4 bases and J 2 bases, leaving 16 bases between the germline ends. In germline, CDR1 is SGHRS, CDR2 YFSETQ. CDR3 residues: CASSRAGRRGNQPQHF. The CDR3 bases are TGCGCCAGCAGCCGGGCGGGACGGCGGGGCAATCAGCCCCAGCATTTT. Filled out from reference TRBV5-1 and TRBJ1-5, the complete variable domain reads KAGVTQTPRYLIKTRGQQVTLSCSPISGHRSVSWYQQTPGQGLQFLFEYFSETQRNKGNFPGRFSGRQFSNSRSEMNVSTLELGDSALYLCASSRAGRRGNQPQHFGDGTRLSIL.

This clone has only a few counts. The chain joins TRBV6-1 to TRBJ1-2, with D perhaps TRBD1 (5 bases). Trimming took off 5 bases at V and 4 bases at J, with 14 bases between the two ends. CDR1 is MNHNS and CDR2 is SASEGT in the germline V gene. This CDR3 contains 14 residues. CDR3: CASSPREGRYGYTF. CDR3 coding DNA: TGTGCCAGCAGTCCTCGGGAGGGACGCTATGGCTACACCTTC.

This clone was seen a few times. The V gene is TRBV7-9, the J gene TRBJ1-1, with 7 nucleotides matching TRBD1. The junction had 7 bases not matched to a gene; V was cut back by 5 bases and J by 7 bases. This CDR3 is built from 13 residues. Germline V gene sequence: CDR1 SEHNR, CDR2 FQNEAQ (reference sequence). The CDR3 is CASSDRVNGEAFF. Written as DNA, the CDR3 is TGTGCCAGCAGCGACAGGGTGAACGGTGAAGCTTTCTTT.

The chain employs TRBV5-1 and TRBJ2-7; possibly TRBD1 for D (5 bases). Per germline, CDR1 SGHRS and CDR2 YFSETQ. Trimming pared 4 bases from V and 2 bases from J, leaving 13 bases between. CDR3 length: 14 residues. The CDR3 sequence: CASSPGQGPYEQYF. As DNA, the CDR3 is TGCGCCAGCAGCCCGGGCCAGGGCCCCTACGAGCAGTACTTC.

V gene TRBV5-1 combines with J gene TRBJ2-7; TRBD2 agrees at 7 bases. Germline CDR1 and CDR2: SGHRS and YFSETQ. The CDR3 consists of 13 residues. V trimming: 0 bases; J trimming: 6 bases; junction bases outside the gene matches: 3. Here the CDR3 DNA reads TGCGCCAGCAGCTTGGTCAGGGAGGGCGAGCAGTACTTC. Amino acids: CASSLVREGEQYF.

This rearrangement joins TRBV30 to TRBJ1-1; TRBD1 is a possible D gene (6 bases). This CDR3 has 16 amino acids. In germline, CDR1 is GTSNPN, CDR2 SVGIG (reference sequence). V lost 1 base to trimming and J lost 6 bases, with 21 bases between them. The CDR3 DNA sequence: TGTGCCTGGAGTGCCTCCCAGGGGCCAGGCGGGTCTGAAGCTTTCTTT. It encodes CAWSASQGPGGSEAFF.

The sample holds a few counts of this clone. This same CDR3 is encoded by further DNA sequences in the sample. Here the CDR3 reads CASSPQGLTDTQYF. In nucleotides, the CDR3 is TGTGCCAGTAGCCCACAGGGTTTGACAGATACGCAGTATTTT. The rearrangement links TRBV19 to TRBJ2-3; possible D gene TRBD1, 6 bases. Trimming took off 6 bases at V and 3 bases at J, with 13 bases between the two ends. Germline lookup yields CDR1 LNHDA and CDR2 SQIVND (reference sequence). This CDR3 region has 14 residues.

V usage is TRBV7-9 and J usage is TRBJ1-2, with D perhaps TRBD1 (6 bases). The CDR3 length is 13 residues. The V gene lost 5 bases and the J gene lost 7 bases, with 14 bases spanning the gap. Germline V CDR1 and CDR2: SEHNR, FQNEAQ (reference sequence). The CDR3 DNA reads TGTGCCAGCAGCCCCCAGGGGAATGGTGGCTACACCTTC. This sequence encodes CASSPQGNGGYTF. Combining the CDR3 with reference TRBV7-9 and TRBJ1-2 gives the whole variable domain DTGVSQNPRHKITKRGQNVTFRCDPISEHNRLYWYRQTLGQGPEFLTYFQNEAQLEKSRLLSDRFSAERPKGSFSTLEIQRTEQGDSAMYLCASSPQGNGGYTFGSGTRLTVV.

This chain links TRBV5-6 with TRBJ2-5; D gene ambiguous. Germline V gene data show CDR1 as SGHDT and CDR2 as YYEEEE. This CDR3 has 13 residues. V lost 2 bases and J lost 1, with 6 bases in between. The CDR3 DNA reads TGTGCCAGCAGCTTATCTCTCCAAGAGACCCAGTACTTC. Its translation: CASSLSLQETQYF.

The count of this clone is one. This chain uses TRBV5-6 with TRBJ2-7; D perhaps matches TRBD2 (5 bases). Trimming stripped 3 bases from V and 5 bases from J, with 12 bases between. The germline CDR1 and CDR2 sequences are SGHDT and YYEEEE. CDR3 length: 13 amino acids. The CDR3 bases are TGTGCCAGCAGCTCGGGCCTCGGGGACGAGCAGTACTTC. Residues: CASSSGLGDEQYF.

The chain combines TRBV27 with TRBJ1-5; no reliable D call. The CDR3 contains 12 residues. Germline V gene data show CDR1 as MNHEY and CDR2 as SMNVEV (reference sequence). Trimming shortened V by 5 bases and J by 6 bases, and 8 bases separated the two germline ends. The CDR3 loop is CASSLPGQPQHF. The CDR3 coding sequence is TGTGCCAGCAGTCTCCCGGGTCAGCCCCAGCATTTT.

CDR3 nucleotides: TGTGCCAGCACCATCAGGGATAATTCACCCCTCCACTTT. Translation: CASTIRDNSPLHF. This sequence joins TRBV6-6 and TRBJ1-6, with TRBD1 as a possible D gene (5 bases). V lost 7 bases to trimming and J lost 5 bases, with 9 bases between them. Germline assignment: CDR1 MNHNY and CDR2 SVGAGI (reference sequence). CDR3 length: 13 residues.

J is TRBJ2-3 and V is TRBV10-3; D ambiguous. CDR3 length: 12 residues. Deletions cut 6 bases from V and 4 bases from J, with 8 bases between. Germline V lookup: CDR1 ENHRY, CDR2 SYGVKD. CDR3 nucleotide sequence: TGTGCCATCAGCGCCCCCCCAGATACGCAGTATTTT. Translating gives CAISAPPDTQYF.

This chain connects TRBV25-1 to TRBJ2-3; D is unresolved. The CDR3 is made up of 15 amino acids. V was trimmed by 3 bases and J by 1 base, leaving 11 bases between them. Germline CDR1 and CDR2: MGHDK and SYGVNS. The CDR3 bases are TGTGCCAGCAGTGAGGGCAGCCGGCGCACAGATACGCAGTATTTT. This sequence encodes CASSEGSRRTDTQYF.

This clone has a single count. This sequence joins TRBV5-4 and TRBJ2-2; D not certain. This CDR3 contains 11 residues. Germline-derived CDR1 and CDR2 are SGHNT and YYREEE (reference sequence). V gave up 3 bases and J gave up 8 bases, with 5 bases separating them. This CDR3 is CASSSGGELFF. CDR3 DNA sequence: TGTGCCAGCAGCTCTGGGGGGGAGCTGTTTTTT. Drawing the rest from reference TRBV5-4 and TRBJ2-2, the complete variable domain is ETGVTQSPTHLIKTRGQQVTLRCSSQSGHNTVSWYQQALGQGPQFIFQYYREEENGRGNFPPRFSGLQFPNYSSELNVNALELDDSALYLCASSSGGELFFGEGSRLTVL.

This rearrangement joins TRBV30 to TRBJ2-1, with D possibly matching TRBD1 (6 bases). The CDR3 has 14 amino acids. Germline CDR1 and CDR2: GTSNPN and SVGIG (reference sequence). The V gene lost 5 bases and the J gene lost 4 bases, with 15 bases spanning the gap. In DNA form, the CDR3 reads TGTGCCTGGGCACGACAGGAGACATACAATGAGCAGTTCTTC. As protein: CAWARQETYNEQFF.

This sequence joins TRBV6-1 and TRBJ1-1; no clear D gene. Germline loops: CDR1 MNHNS, CDR2 SASEGT. This CDR3 contains 13 residues. V lost 5 bases, J lost 0 bases, and 7 bases lay in between. CDR3 coding DNA: TGTGCCAGCAGTAGTTTTCTGAACACTGAAGCTTTCTTT. Its translation is CASSSFLNTEAFF.

The chain couples TRBV19 to TRBJ2-1; 7 nucleotides match TRBD1. V shed 3 bases, J shed 6 bases, and the junction held 2 bases outside the gene matches. The CDR3 runs 13 residues. Germline CDR1 reads LNHDA; CDR2 reads SQIVND (reference sequence). CDR3 residues: CASSISGGNEQFF. For the CDR3, the DNA is TGTGCCAGTAGTATCTCAGGGGGCAATGAGCAGTTCTTC.